A single T cell receptor beta chain is shown here with its context. This entry comes from a study of blood T cell repertoires in COVID-19. V lost 5 bases to trimming and J lost 0 bases, with 8 bases between them. Looked up from germline, CDR1 is LGHDT and CDR2 is YNNKEL (reference sequence). This CDR3 has 15 residues. Sequencing used immunoSEQ multiplex PCR; TCRdb keeps in-frame clones, though not all of them. The sample contains about 82,000 clones, around 89% of which appear only once. Participant-given clinical history determined each cohort assignment. This sequence was found in a woman aged 45-65 years with acute COVID-19. This chain links TRBV3-1 (or the pseudogene TRBV3-2) with TRBJ1-6; no firm D call. Sequenced input: PBMCs or T cells enriched from blood (not recorded which). CDR3 nucleotides: TGTGCCAGCAGCTTAGAGAGCTCCTATAATTCACCCCTCCACTTT. Translated: CASSLESSYNSPLHF.